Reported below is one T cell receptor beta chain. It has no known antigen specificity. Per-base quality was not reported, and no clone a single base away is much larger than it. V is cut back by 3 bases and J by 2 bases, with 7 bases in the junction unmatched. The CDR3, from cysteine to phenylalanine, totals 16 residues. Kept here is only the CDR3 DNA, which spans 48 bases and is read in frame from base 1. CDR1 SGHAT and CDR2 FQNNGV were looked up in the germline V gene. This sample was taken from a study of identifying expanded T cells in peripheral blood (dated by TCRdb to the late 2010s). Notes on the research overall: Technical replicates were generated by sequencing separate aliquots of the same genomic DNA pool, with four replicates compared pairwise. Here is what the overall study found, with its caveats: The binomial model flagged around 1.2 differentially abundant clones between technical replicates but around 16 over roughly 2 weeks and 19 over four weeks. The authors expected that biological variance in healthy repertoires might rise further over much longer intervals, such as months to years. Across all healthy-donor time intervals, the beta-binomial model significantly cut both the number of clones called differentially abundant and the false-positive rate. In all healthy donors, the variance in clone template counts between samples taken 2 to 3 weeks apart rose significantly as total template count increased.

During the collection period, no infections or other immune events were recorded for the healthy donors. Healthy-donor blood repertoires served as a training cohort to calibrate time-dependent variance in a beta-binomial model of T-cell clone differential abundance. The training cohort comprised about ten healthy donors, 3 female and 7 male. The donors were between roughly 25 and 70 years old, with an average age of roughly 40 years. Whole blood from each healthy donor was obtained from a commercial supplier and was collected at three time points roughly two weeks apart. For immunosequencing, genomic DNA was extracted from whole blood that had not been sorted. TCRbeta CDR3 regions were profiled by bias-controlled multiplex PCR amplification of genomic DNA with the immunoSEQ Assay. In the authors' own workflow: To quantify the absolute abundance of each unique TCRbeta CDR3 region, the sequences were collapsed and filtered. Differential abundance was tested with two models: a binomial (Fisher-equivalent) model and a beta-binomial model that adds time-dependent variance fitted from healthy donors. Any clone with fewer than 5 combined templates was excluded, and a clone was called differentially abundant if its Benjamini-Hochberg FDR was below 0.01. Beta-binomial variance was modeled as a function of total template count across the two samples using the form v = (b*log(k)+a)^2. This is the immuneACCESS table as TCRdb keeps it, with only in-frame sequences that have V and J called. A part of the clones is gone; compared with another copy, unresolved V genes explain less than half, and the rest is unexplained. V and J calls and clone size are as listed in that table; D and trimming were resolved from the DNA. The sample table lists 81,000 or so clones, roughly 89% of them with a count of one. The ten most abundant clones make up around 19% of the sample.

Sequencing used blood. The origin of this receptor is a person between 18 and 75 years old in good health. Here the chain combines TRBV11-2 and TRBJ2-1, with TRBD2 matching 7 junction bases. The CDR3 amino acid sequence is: CASSFRTRGAYNEQFF. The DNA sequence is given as TGTGCCAGCAGCTTTAGGACTAGAGGTGCCTACAATGAGCAGTTCTTC.